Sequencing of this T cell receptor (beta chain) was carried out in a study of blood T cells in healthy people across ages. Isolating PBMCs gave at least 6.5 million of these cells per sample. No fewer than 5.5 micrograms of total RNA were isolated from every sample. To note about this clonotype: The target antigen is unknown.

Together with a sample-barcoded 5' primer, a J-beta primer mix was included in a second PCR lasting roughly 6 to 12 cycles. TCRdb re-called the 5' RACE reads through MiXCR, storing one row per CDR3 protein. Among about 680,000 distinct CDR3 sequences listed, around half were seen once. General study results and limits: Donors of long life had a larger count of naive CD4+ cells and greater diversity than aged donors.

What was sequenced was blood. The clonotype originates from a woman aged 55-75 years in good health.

CDR3 protein: CASSSWQTGVQGLGNSPLHF. The DNA for the CDR3 is TGTGCCAGCAGCTCCTGGCAGACAGGTGTCCAGGGGTTGGGGAATTCACCCCTCCACTTT. The chain is built from TRBV7-2 and TRBJ1-6; tentative D call: TRBD1 (6 bases). Trimming took 4 bases from V and 7 from J, leaving 29 bases between them. Germline V gene sequence: CDR1 SGHTA, CDR2 FQGNSA. The CDR3 sequence is 20 residues long.